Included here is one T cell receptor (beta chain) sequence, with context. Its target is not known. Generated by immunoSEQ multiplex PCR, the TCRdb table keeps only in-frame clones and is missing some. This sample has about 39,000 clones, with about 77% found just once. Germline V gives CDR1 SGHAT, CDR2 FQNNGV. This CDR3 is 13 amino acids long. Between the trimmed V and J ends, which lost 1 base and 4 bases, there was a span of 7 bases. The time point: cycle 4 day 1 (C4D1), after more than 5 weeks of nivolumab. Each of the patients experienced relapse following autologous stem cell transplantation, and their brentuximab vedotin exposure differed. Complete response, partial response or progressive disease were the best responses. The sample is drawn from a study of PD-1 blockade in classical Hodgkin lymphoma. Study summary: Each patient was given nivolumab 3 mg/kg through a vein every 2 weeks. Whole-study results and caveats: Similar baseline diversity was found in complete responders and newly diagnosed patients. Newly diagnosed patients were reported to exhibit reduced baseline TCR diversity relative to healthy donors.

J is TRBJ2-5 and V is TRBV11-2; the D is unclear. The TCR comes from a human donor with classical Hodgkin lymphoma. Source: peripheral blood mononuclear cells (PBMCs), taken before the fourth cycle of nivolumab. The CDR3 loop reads CASSLAQLETQYF. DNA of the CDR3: TGTGCCAGCAGCTTAGCCCAGTTAGAGACCCAGTACTTC.